This entry is about one TCR beta chain. Authors' methods: Reference gene primer amplification gave estimated nucleated cell counts. Only in-frame clones appear in the TCRdb table, and some are missing; sequencing was by immunoSEQ multiplex PCR. The DNA was the basis for D and trimming; V, J and clone size are from that table. The sample consists of 120,000 to 150,000 clones, roughly 89% of them appearing once. The sample comes from a study of blood T cell repertoires in COVID-19. Study at large: Samples came from the United States, Italy and Spain, spanning acute and convalescent COVID-19. PBMCs, B-cell-depleted T cells, or T cells were the source of the cDNA or gDNA that made up the material.

The germline V gene has CDR1 LGHNA and CDR2 YSLEER. The CDR3 sequence is 15 residues long. The ends were cut back, 4 bases at V and 8 bases at J, with 18 bases in the middle. Individuals aged about 18 to 100 years were recruited from approximately 24 US areas. The TCR was taken from a woman between 50 and 59 years old who had been exposed to COVID-19. Sequences were obtained from PBMCs or T cells enriched from blood (not recorded which). The rearrangement joins TRBV4-3 to TRBJ1-5; D gene unclear. The DNA of the CDR3 is TGCGCCAGCAGCCGGAGCCGGGATCAAGGAGAGCCCCAGCATTTT. Translating it yields CASSRSRDQGEPQHF.